This T cell receptor (beta chain) originates from a study of vaccination effects on CD4 cells after COVID-19. In the study overall: Two doses of BNT162b2 or mRNA-1273 vaccine were administered to participants. Study results and caveats: The study found that only 1 of 255 vaccine-induced clones from healthy vaccinees cross-reacted with common cold coronaviruses. Infection-derived and vaccine-derived clones contracted markedly late after vaccination.

Some clones are missing from TCRdb's copy, which holds only in-frame ones; the method was immunoSEQ multiplex PCR. The table includes about 68,000 clones, about 80% detected once. The V gene's germline CDR1 is GTSNPN and CDR2 SVGIG (reference sequence). The germline V and J ends were trimmed by 5 bases and 0 bases, with 8 bases remaining between them. The CDR3 extends over 13 amino acids. ViraFEST assay sequencing came after antigen-specific CD4+ T cells were expanded with viral peptide pools. Following 10 days of culture, CD4+ T cells were isolated. The vaccine recipients had no prior SARS-CoV-2 infection, with negative nucleocapsid antibodies. This clone was observed a few times. The antigen is unknown.

The TCR was taken from a human donor who received a COVID-19 vaccine. The rearrangement uses TRBV30 and TRBJ1-5; unclear D gene. Sequenced here: CD4+ T cells from PBMCs cultured with SARS-CoV-2 spike peptides, sampled before COVID-19 vaccination. CDR3 in DNA: TGTGCCTGGGGCCCCAGTAGCAATCAGCCCCAGCATTTT. Protein sequence: CAWGPSSNQPQHF.